The clone carrying this T cell receptor (beta chain) was picked up one time. Antigen: not known. This sample was taken from a study of cytomegalovirus exposure and HLA in healthy donors. The PCR contained 60 Vbeta and 13 Jbeta primers. The table came from immunoSEQ multiplex PCR; TCRdb's copy has only in-frame clones and leaves some out. The sample carries approximately 160,000 clones, 75% to 80% recorded once. The ends were cut back, 3 bases at V and 6 bases at J, with 18 bases in the middle. Germline assignment: CDR1 SGHNT and CDR2 YYREEE (reference sequence). The CDR3 is made up of 15 amino acids. General observations from the study: Later analysis found that TCR beta chains associated with HLA were more clonally expanded than other, equally common chains.

The clonotype originates from a woman in her forties in good health and CMV-seropositive. The sample was PBMCs. J is TRBJ1-2 and V is TRBV5-4, with D perhaps TRBD1 (5 bases). CDR3 region: CASSSGRLIGDGYTF. For the CDR3, the DNA is TGTGCCAGCAGCTCAGGACGCCTTATAGGGGATGGCTACACCTTC.